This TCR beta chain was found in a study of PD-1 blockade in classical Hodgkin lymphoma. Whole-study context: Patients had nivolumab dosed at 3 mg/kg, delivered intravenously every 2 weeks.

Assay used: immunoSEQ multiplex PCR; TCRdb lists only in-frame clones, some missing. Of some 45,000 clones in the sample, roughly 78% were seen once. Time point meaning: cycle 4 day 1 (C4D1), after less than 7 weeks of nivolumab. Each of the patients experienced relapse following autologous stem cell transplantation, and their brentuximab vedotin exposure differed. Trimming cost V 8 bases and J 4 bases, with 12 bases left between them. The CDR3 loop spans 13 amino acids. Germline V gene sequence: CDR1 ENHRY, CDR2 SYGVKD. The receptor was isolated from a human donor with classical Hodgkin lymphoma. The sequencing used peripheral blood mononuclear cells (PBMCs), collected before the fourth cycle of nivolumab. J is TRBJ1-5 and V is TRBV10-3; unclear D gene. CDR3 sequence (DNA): TGTGCCATCCGCCCCGAGAGGAATCAGCCCCAGCATTTT. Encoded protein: CAIRPERNQPQHF.